The next 27 T cell receptor beta chains were all read from a single sample in a study of blood T cell repertoires in COVID-19. Generated by immunoSEQ multiplex PCR, the TCRdb table keeps only in-frame clones and is missing some. The data show about 20,000 clones, just over 85% seen once. Sequencing was performed on peripheral blood. These receptors came from a man aged 50 to 59 with active COVID-19.

This sequence joins TRBV19 and TRBJ2-4, with 9 bases identical to TRBD2. The CDR3 length is 16 residues. Germline CDR1 reads LNHDA; CDR2 reads SQIVND (reference sequence). The J segment lost 6 bases and the V segment lost 4 bases, leaving 10 bases of the junction unmatched. The chain's CDR3 is CASSTGPRAGGNIQYF. Written as DNA, the CDR3 is TGTGCCAGTAGTACCGGCCCCAGAGCGGGGGGAAACATTCAGTACTTC.

This sequence joins TRBV18 and TRBJ2-3; TRBD2 might be the D (6 bases). The germline CDR1 and CDR2 sequences are KGHSH and LQKENI. Trimming stripped 3 bases from V and 4 bases from J, with 14 bases between. The CDR3 totals 15 residues. The CDR3 coding sequence is TGTGCCAGCTCACCGAATAGGGAGGTGGCAGATACGCAGTATTTT. Translated: CASSPNREVADTQYF.

The CDR3 here is CASSKERGEGATEAFF. The CDR3 region has the DNA TGTGCCAGCAGCAAAGAAAGGGGTGAGGGGGCCACTGAAGCTTTCTTT. The chain couples TRBV21-1 to TRBJ1-1; TRBD1, the table's D call, lacks a check against the DNA. TRBV21-1 is a recognized pseudogene. The CDR3 has 16 amino acids.

The chain employs TRBV11-3 and TRBJ2-2; D uncertain. The V end lost 3 bases, the J end lost 4 bases, and 6 bases lay between the germline ends. Looked up from germline, CDR1 is SGHNT and CDR2 is YENEEA. The CDR3 has 13 amino acids. The CDR3 spells CASSFVATGELFF. The CDR3 region has the DNA TGTGCCAGCAGCTTCGTGGCCACCGGGGAGCTGTTTTTT. Drawing the rest from reference TRBV11-3 and TRBJ2-2, the complete variable domain is EAGVVQSPRYKIIEKKQPVAFWCNPISGHNTLYWYLQNLGQGPELLIRYENEEAVDDSQLPKDRFSAERLKGVDSTLKIQPAELGDSAVYLCASSFVATGELFFGEGSRLTVL.

The chain links TRBV2 to TRBJ2-3, with TRBD2 matching 11 bases. The CDR3 is 16 amino acids. CDR1 SNHLY and CDR2 FYNNEI come from the germline V gene. Germline trimming cut 8 bases from V and 2 bases from J; bases unmatched to any gene: 9. The CDR3 nucleotides read TGTGCCAGCGAGCAAATAGCGGGGGGGCACACAGATACGCAGTATTTT. Its protein is CASEQIAGGHTDTQYF.

The rearrangement uses TRBV19 and TRBJ2-7; D might be TRBD2 (6 bases). The germline V gene encodes CDR1 LNHDA and CDR2 SQIVND (reference sequence). Between the trimmed V and J ends, which lost 1 base and 2 bases, there was a span of 12 bases. The CDR3 loop spans 15 amino acids. In nucleotides, the CDR3 is TGTGCCAGTAGTATAGCCGGGGAGGCCCCCTACGAGCAGTACTTC. Its protein product is CASSIAGEAPYEQYF.

The chain has TRBV11-3 and TRBJ2-7, with D possibly being TRBD1 (5 bases). CDR1 is SGHNT, CDR2 YENEEA, per germline. The V end lost 5 bases, the J end lost 0 bases, and 11 bases lay between the germline ends. CDR3 length equals 14 residues. CDR3 sequence: CASSRRGFSYEQYF. The CDR3 DNA is TGTGCCAGCAGCCGAAGGGGTTTCTCCTACGAGCAGTACTTC.

This clone was recorded a few times. The rearrangement links TRBV30 to TRBJ1-5; TRBD1 is a possible D gene (6 bases). The CDR3 sequence is 13 residues long. Trimming cost V 4 bases and J 7 bases, with 14 bases left between them. Germline V gene data show CDR1 as GTSNPN and CDR2 as SVGIG (reference sequence). CDR3 region: CAWNTGFRQPQHF. In nucleotides, the CDR3 is TGTGCCTGGAACACAGGGTTTAGGCAGCCCCAGCATTTT.

The chain uses TRBV3-1 (or the pseudogene TRBV3-2) and TRBJ2-7, with 9 bases lining up with TRBD2. The CDR3 length is 16 residues. Trimming cost V 1 base and J 3 bases; bases outside gene matches: 7. Germline-derived CDR1 and CDR2 are LGHDT and YNNKEL (reference sequence). The CDR3 sequence: CASSQGWASGIYEQYF. The CDR3 DNA is TGTGCCAGCAGCCAAGGGTGGGCTAGCGGGATCTACGAGCAGTACTTC.

This clone is a singleton in its sample. CDR3 amino acids: CSATPGYEQYF. The DNA for the CDR3 is TGCAGTGCTACCCCGGGGTACGAGCAGTACTTC. This sequence joins TRBV20-1 and TRBJ2-7; D may be TRBD2 (5 bases). Germline V gene data show CDR1 as DFQATT and CDR2 as SNEGSKA (reference sequence). V dropped 4 bases and J dropped 4 bases, with 8 bases sitting between them. This CDR3 has 11 amino acids.

V usage is TRBV5-4 and J usage is TRBJ2-1, with TRBD2 matching 9 bases. There are 16 residues in the CDR3. V lost 0 bases, J lost 4 bases, and 5 bases stayed unmatched. In germline, CDR1 is SGHNT, CDR2 YYREEE (reference sequence). The CDR3 bases are TGTGCCAGCAGCTTGGGTACAGCGGGGGGTTACAATGAGCAGTTCTTC. Translated: CASSLGTAGGYNEQFF.

V is TRBV5-5 and J is TRBJ1-1, with 10 bases fitting TRBD1. The germline V gene has CDR1 SGHKS and CDR2 YYEKEE (reference sequence). The CDR3 has 14 residues. V lost 2 bases to trimming and J lost 7 bases; unmatched junction nucleotides: 5. In DNA, the CDR3 is TGTGCCAGCAGCTTCCCGGGACAGGGGATTGAAGCTTTCTTT. As protein: CASSFPGQGIEAFF.

The chain recombines TRBV6-5 with TRBJ2-5; D ambiguous. The germline V gene has CDR1 MNHEY and CDR2 SVGAGI. Trimming shortened V by 3 bases and J by 3 bases, and 11 bases separated the two germline ends. The CDR3 is 14 residues long. The CDR3 region has the DNA TGTGCCAGCAGTTATTATGGTAGTAAAGAGACCCAGTACTTC. Translating it yields CASSYYGSKETQYF.

The chain couples TRBV21-1 to TRBJ2-5; TRBD2 was called by the table and not checked on the DNA. TRBV21-1 has pseudogene status. The CDR3 length is 11 residues. The CDR3 sequence is CASKPEETQYF. The CDR3 DNA follows: TGTGCCAGCAAACCTGAGGAGACCCAGTACTTC.

V gene TRBV7-9 combines with J gene TRBJ2-3, with 9 bases identical to TRBD2. Germline V gene sequence: CDR1 SEHNR, CDR2 FQNEAQ (reference sequence). With V trimmed by 5 bases and J by 1 base, 7 bases remained unmatched. The CDR3 is 16 residues long. The DNA for the CDR3 is TGTGCCAGCAGCACTGGGGGCGGGGGGGGCACAGATACGCAGTATTTT. This sequence encodes CASSTGGGGGTDTQYF.

In its sample, this clone was seen once. V is TRBV3-1 (or the pseudogene TRBV3-2) and J is TRBJ1-2; a possible D gene is TRBD1 (5 bases). This CDR3 comprises 13 residues. Trimming removed 1 base from V and 4 bases from J, with 7 bases in between. Germline lookup yields CDR1 LGHDT and CDR2 YNNKEL (reference sequence). The CDR3, as DNA: TGTGCCAGCAGCCAAGCCAGGGTCTATGGCTACACCTTC. Protein sequence: CASSQARVYGYTF.

The chain's CDR3 is CASSQSEGLTDTQYF. Written as DNA, the CDR3 is TGTGCCAGCAGCCAAAGCGAGGGTCTCACAGATACGCAGTATTTT. The chain employs TRBV3-1 (or the pseudogene TRBV3-2) and TRBJ2-3; a weak D match, TRBD2 (5 bases). CDR1 LGHDT and CDR2 YNNKEL come from the germline V gene (reference sequence). V dropped 2 bases and J dropped 2 bases, with 11 bases sitting between them. The CDR3 has 15 amino acids.

J is TRBJ2-7 and V is TRBV11-2, with a tentative D call TRBD2 (6 bases). Germline V gives CDR1 SGHAT, CDR2 FQNNGV. This CDR3 spans 16 amino acids. Trimming stripped 2 bases from V and 0 bases from J, with 14 bases between. CDR3 bases: TGTGCCAGCAGCTTACGAATGACTAGATTCTCCTACGAGCAGTACTTC. It yields the protein CASSLRMTRFSYEQYF.

The CDR3 is CASSVGEVRSGNTIYF. CDR3 bases: TGTGCCAGCAGCGTAGGAGAGGTTCGCTCTGGAAACACCATATATTTT. V usage is TRBV9 and J usage is TRBJ1-3; no clear D gene. The CDR3 is 16 residues long. The V end was cut by 0 bases, the J end by 0 bases, with 10 bases between. CDR1 is SGDLS and CDR2 is YYNGEE in the germline V gene.

The V gene is TRBV7-8, the J gene TRBJ1-2; D uncertain. V was shortened by 5 bases and J by 8 bases, with 15 bases between the two germline ends. Germline V gene data show CDR1 as SGHVS and CDR2 as FQNEAQ. CDR3 length equals 13 residues. The CDR3 sequence: CASSPGRGGGYTF. CDR3 nucleotide sequence: TGTGCCAGCAGCCCAGGACGGGGTGGGGGCTACACCTTC.

The rearrangement links TRBV10-3 to TRBJ1-3; TRBD1 matches at 9 bases. The junction had 7 bases not matched to a gene; V was cut back by 4 bases and J by 0 bases. The germline V gene encodes CDR1 ENHRY and CDR2 SYGVKD. The CDR3 loop spans 17 amino acids. Written as DNA, the CDR3 is TGTGCCATCAGTGCGACAGGGGGAGGGACCTCTGGAAACACCATATATTTT. Encoded protein: CAISATGGGTSGNTIYF.

The genes are TRBV5-1 and TRBJ2-2, with 15 bases aligning to TRBD2. After removal of 3 bases from V and 5 bases from J, the junction contained 11 bases not matched to a gene. Germline V gives CDR1 SGHRS, CDR2 YFSETQ. The length of the CDR3 is 19 residues. As DNA, the CDR3 is TGCGCCAGCAGCTCAGGACTAGCGGGGGGGCCTGTCAAGACCGGGGAGCTGTTTTTT. Amino acids: CASSSGLAGGPVKTGELFF.

The gene calls are TRBV7-3 and TRBJ2-5, with D possibly matching TRBD2 (6 bases). Trimming cost V 3 bases and J 3 bases, with 11 bases left between them. The CDR3 totals 14 residues. Germline-derived CDR1 and CDR2 are SGHTA and FQGTGA. Written as DNA, the CDR3 is TGTGCCAGCAGCTTTAACGGCGGGGAAGAGACCCAGTACTTC. It yields the protein CASSFNGGEETQYF.

The J gene is TRBJ1-4, the V gene TRBV27; D might be TRBD1 (6 bases). Trimming shortened V by 6 bases and J by 0 bases, and 17 bases separated the two germline ends. Germline V CDR1 and CDR2: MNHEY, SMNVEV (reference sequence). The CDR3 contains 17 residues. The CDR3 sequence is CASRPGHGEATNEKLFF. In DNA form, the CDR3 reads TGTGCCAGCAGGCCGGGACATGGAGAGGCAACTAATGAAAAACTGTTTTTT.

V is TRBV3-1 (or the pseudogene TRBV3-2) and J is TRBJ2-5, with 9 bases identical to TRBD1. The CDR3 is 17 amino acids. The junction had 12 bases not matched to a gene; V was cut back by 7 bases and J by 0 bases. CDR1 and CDR2 (germline): LGHDT, YNNKEL (reference sequence). CDR3 sequence (DNA): TGTGCCAGCACTCCGGGACAGGGTAGGGTGGACCAAGAGACCCAGTACTTC. Translated: CASTPGQGRVDQETQYF.

V gene TRBV7-2 combines with J gene TRBJ1-5; unclear D gene. V was pared by 5 bases and J by 5 bases, with 25 bases between. The CDR3 totals 18 residues. The germline V gene encodes CDR1 SGHTA and CDR2 FQGNSA. The CDR3 DNA follows: TGTGCCAGCAGCCAGGTCCGGGATTTGCCTTTTTTGTATCAGCCCCAGCATTTT. Protein sequence: CASSQVRDLPFLYQPQHF.

The table lists this clone with a few counts. V is TRBV6-5 and J is TRBJ1-2; 8 bases fit TRBD1. The CDR3 totals 15 residues. Germline V gene sequence: CDR1 MNHEY, CDR2 SVGAGI. J lost 2 bases, V lost 5 bases, and 7 bases had no gene match. The CDR3 coding sequence is TGTGCCAGCAGTACGACAGGGGCGGTCAACTATGGCTACACCTTC. This gives the protein CASSTTGAVNYGYTF.